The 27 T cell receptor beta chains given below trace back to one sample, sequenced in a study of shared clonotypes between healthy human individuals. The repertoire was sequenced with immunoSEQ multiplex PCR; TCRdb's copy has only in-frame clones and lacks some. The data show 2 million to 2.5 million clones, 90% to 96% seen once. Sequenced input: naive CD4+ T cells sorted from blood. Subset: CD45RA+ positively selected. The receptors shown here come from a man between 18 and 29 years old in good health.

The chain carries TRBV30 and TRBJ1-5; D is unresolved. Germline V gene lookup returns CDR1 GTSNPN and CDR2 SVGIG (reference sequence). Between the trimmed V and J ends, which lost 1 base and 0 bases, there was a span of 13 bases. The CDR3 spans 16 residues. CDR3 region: CAWSDSGWYSNQPQHF. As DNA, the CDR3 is TGTGCCTGGAGTGATTCGGGCTGGTATAGCAATCAGCCCCAGCATTTT. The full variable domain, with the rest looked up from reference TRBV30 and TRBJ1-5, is SQTIHQWPATLVQPVGSPLSLECTVEGTSNPNLYWYRQAAGRGLQLLFYSVGIGQISSEVPQNLSASRPQDRQFILSSKKLLLSDSGFYLCAWSDSGWYSNQPQHFGDGTRLSIL.

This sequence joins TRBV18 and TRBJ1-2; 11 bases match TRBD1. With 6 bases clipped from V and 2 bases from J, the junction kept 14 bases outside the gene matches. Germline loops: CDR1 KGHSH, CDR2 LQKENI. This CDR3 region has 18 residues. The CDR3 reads CASSLGGTGGAANYGYTF. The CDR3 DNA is TGTGCCAGCTCTCTGGGAGGGACAGGGGGAGCCGCGAACTATGGCTACACCTTC.

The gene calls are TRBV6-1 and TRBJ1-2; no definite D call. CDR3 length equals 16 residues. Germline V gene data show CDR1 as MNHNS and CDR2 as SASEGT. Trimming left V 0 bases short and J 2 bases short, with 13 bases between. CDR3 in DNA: TGTGCCAGCAGTGAAGCGCCCAACCTCGTAAACTATGGCTACACCTTC. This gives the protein CASSEAPNLVNYGYTF.

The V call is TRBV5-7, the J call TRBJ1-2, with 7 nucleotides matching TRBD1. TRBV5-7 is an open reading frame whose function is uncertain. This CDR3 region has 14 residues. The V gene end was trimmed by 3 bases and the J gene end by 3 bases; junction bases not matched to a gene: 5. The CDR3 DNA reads TGTGCCAGCAGCTACAGGGGCCTCGACTATGGCTACACCTTC. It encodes CASSYRGLDYGYTF.

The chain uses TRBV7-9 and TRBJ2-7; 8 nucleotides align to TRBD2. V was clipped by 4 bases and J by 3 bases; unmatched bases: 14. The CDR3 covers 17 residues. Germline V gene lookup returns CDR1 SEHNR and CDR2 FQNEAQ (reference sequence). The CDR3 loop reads CASSSSGSREGRYEQYF. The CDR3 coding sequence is TGTGCCAGCAGCTCCTCGGGCTCACGGGAGGGCCGCTACGAGCAGTACTTC.

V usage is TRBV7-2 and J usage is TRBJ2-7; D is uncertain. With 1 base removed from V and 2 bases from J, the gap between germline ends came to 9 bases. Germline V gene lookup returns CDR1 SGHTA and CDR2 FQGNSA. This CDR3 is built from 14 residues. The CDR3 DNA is TGTGCCAGCAGCTTAGGTGACAACGCCTACGAGCAGTACTTC. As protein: CASSLGDNAYEQYF.

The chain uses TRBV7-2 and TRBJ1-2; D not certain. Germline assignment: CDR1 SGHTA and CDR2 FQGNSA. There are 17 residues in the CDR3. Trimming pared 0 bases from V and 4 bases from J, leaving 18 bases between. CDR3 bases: TGTGCCAGCAGCTTAGCGTGGTCGGGGAGATTAAGCTATGGCTACACCTTC. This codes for CASSLAWSGRLSYGYTF.

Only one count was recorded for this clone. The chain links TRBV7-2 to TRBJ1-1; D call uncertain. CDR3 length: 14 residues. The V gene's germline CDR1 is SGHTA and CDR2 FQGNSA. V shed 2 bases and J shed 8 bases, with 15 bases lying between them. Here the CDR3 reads CASSLSRAAFEAFF. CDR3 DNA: TGTGCCAGCAGCTTAAGCCGGGCAGCTTTCGAAGCTTTCTTT. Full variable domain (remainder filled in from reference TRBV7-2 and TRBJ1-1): GAGVSQSPSNKVTEKGKDVELRCDPISGHTALYWYRQSLGQGLEFLIYFQGNSAPDKSGLPSDRFSAERTGGSVSTLTIQRTQQEDSAVYLCASSLSRAAFEAFFGQGTRLTVV.

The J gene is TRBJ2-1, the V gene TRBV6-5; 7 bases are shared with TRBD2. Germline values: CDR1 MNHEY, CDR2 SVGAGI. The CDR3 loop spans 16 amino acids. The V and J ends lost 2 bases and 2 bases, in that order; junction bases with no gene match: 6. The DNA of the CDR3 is TGTGCCAGCAGTTACGTCGGGGGGACCCCCTACAATGAGCAGTTCTTC. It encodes CASSYVGGTPYNEQFF.

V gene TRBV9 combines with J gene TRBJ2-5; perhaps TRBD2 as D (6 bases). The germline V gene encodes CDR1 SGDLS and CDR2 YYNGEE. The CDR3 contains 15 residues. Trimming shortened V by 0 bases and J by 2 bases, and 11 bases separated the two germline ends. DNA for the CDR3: TGTGCCAGCAGCGTAGGACCGGCGGGGCAAGAGACCCAGTACTTC. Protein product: CASSVGPAGQETQYF.

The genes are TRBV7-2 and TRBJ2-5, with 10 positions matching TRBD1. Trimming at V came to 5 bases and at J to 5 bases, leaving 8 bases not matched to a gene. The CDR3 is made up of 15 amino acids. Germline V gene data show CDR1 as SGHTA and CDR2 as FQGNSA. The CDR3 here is CASSPRQGAAETQYF. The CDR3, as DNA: TGTGCCAGCAGCCCGAGACAGGGGGCGGCGGAGACCCAGTACTTC. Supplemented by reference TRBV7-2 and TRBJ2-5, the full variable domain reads GAGVSQSPSNKVTEKGKDVELRCDPISGHTALYWYRQSLGQGLEFLIYFQGNSAPDKSGLPSDRFSAERTGGSVSTLTIQRTQQEDSAVYLCASSPRQGAAETQYFGPGTRLLVL.

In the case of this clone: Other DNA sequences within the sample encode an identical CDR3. For the CDR3, the DNA is TGCGCCAGCAGTGAGGAGGGAGCGAACACCGGGGAGCTGTTTTTT. Its protein product is CASSEEGANTGELFF. This chain joins TRBV10-1 and TRBJ2-2, with D tentatively TRBD2 (5 bases). The V end lost 2 bases, the J end lost 0 bases, and 7 bases lay between the germline ends. Per the germline V gene, CDR1 is WNHNN and CDR2 is SYGVQD (reference sequence). The CDR3 length is 15 residues.

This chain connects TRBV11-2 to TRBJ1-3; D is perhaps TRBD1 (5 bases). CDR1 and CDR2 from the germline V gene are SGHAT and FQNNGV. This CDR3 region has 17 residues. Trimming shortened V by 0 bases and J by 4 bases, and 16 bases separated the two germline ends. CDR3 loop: CASSLESPWDEGNTIYF. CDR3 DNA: TGTGCCAGCAGCTTAGAGTCACCGTGGGACGAAGGAAACACCATATATTTT.

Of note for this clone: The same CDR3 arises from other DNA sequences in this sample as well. DNA of the CDR3: TGTGCCAGCAGTGCTGGCATCCCCACCTACGAGCAGTACTTC. Translated: CASSAGIPTYEQYF. V usage is TRBV2 and J usage is TRBJ2-7; D gene ambiguous. V was trimmed by 4 bases and J by 2 bases, leaving 12 bases between them. The CDR3 is 14 amino acids. Germline CDR1 SNHLY, CDR2 FYNNEI.

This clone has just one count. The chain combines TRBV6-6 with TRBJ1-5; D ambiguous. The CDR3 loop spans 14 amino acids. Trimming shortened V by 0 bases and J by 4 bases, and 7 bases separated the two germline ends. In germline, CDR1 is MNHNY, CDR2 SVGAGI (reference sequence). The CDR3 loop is CASSYSNGNQPQHF. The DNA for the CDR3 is TGTGCCAGCAGTTACTCAAACGGAAATCAGCCCCAGCATTTT.

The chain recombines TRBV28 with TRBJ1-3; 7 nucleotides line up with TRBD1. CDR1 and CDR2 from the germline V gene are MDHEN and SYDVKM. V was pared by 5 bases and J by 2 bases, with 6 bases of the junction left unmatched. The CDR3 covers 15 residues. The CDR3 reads CASSLEQGTGNTIYF. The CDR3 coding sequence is TGTGCCAGCAGTCTTGAACAGGGGACTGGAAACACCATATATTTT. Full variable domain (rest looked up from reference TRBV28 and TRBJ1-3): DVKVTQSSRYLVKRTGEKVFLECVQDMDHENMFWYRQDPGLGLRLIYFSYDVKMKEKGDIPEGYSVSREKKERFSLILESASTNQTSMYLCASSLEQGTGNTIYFGEGSWLTVV.

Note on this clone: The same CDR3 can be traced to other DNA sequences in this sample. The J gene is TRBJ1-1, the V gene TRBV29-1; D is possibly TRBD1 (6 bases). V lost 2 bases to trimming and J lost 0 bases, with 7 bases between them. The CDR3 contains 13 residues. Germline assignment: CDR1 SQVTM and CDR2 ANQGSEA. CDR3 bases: TGCAGCGTTGAAAACAGGGTGAACACTGAAGCTTTCTTT. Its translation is CSVENRVNTEAFF.

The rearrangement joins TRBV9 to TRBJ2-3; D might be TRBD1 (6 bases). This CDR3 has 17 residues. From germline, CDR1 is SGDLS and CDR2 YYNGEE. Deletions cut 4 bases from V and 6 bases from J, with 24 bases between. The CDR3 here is CASSPLPRTAPADTQYF. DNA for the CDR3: TGTGCCAGCAGCCCCCTCCCGAGGACAGCGCCGGCCGATACGCAGTATTTT.

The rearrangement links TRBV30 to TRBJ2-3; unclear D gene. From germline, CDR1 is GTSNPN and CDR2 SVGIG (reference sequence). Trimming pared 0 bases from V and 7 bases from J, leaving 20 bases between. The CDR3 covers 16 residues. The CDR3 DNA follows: TGTGCCTGGAGTGTACTGTTAAGCGACAAGTCATATACGCAGTATTTT. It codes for CAWSVLLSDKSYTQYF.

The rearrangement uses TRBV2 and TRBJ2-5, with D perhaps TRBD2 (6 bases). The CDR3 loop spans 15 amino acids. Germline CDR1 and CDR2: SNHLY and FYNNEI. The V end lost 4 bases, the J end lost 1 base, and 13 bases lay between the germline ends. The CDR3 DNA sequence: TGTGCCAGCAGTGTCTTTAGCGGCTTCCAAGAGACCCAGTACTTC. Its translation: CASSVFSGFQETQYF.

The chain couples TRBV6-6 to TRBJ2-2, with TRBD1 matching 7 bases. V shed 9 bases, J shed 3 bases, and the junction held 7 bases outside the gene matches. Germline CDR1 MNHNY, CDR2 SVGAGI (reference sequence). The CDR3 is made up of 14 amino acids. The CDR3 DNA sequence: TGTGCCAGTTCCGGGACAGAATACACCGGGGAGCTGTTTTTT. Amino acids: CASSGTEYTGELFF.

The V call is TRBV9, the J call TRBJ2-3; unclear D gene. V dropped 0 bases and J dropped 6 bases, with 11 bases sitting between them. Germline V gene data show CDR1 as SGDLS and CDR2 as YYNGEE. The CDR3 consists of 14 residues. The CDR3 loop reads CASSVVDRRDTQYF. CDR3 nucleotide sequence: TGTGCCAGCAGCGTAGTCGACCGCCGGGATACGCAGTATTTT.

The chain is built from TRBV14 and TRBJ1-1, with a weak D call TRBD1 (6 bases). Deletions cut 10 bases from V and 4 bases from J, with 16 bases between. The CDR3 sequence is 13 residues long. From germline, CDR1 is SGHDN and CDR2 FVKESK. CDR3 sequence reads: CAILRGSGTEAFF. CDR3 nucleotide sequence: TGTGCCATACTCAGGGGTTCCGGCACTGAAGCTTTCTTT.

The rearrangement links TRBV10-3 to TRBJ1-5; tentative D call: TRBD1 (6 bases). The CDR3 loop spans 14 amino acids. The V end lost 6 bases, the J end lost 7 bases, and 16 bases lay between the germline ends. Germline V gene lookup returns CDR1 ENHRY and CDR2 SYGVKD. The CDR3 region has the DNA TGTGCCATCAGCCCTGGACAGATCGGACAGCCCCAGCATTTT. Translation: CAISPGQIGQPQHF.

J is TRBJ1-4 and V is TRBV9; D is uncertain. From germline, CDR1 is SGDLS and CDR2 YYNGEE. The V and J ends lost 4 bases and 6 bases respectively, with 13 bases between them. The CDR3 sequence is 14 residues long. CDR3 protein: CASSLRMWDEKLFF. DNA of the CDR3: TGTGCCAGCAGCCTCCGAATGTGGGATGAAAAACTGTTTTTT. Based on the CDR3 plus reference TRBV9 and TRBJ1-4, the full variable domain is DSGVTQTPKHLITATGQRVTLRCSPRSGDLSVYWYQQSLDQGLQFLIQYYNGEERAKGNILERFSAQQFPDLHSELNLSSLELGDSALYFCASSLRMWDEKLFFGSGTQLSVL.

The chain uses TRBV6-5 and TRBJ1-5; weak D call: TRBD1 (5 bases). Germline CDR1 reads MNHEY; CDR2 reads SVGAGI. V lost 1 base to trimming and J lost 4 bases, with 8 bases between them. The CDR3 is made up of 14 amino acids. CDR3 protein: CASSYFAGNQPQHF. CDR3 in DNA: TGTGCCAGCAGTTACTTCGCAGGGAATCAGCCCCAGCATTTT.

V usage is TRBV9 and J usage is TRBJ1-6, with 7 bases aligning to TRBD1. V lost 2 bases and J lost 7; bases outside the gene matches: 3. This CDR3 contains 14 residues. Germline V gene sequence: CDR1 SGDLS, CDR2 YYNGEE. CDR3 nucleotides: TGTGCCAGCAGCGTGGGGACAGTAAATTCACCCCTCCACTTT. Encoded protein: CASSVGTVNSPLHF.